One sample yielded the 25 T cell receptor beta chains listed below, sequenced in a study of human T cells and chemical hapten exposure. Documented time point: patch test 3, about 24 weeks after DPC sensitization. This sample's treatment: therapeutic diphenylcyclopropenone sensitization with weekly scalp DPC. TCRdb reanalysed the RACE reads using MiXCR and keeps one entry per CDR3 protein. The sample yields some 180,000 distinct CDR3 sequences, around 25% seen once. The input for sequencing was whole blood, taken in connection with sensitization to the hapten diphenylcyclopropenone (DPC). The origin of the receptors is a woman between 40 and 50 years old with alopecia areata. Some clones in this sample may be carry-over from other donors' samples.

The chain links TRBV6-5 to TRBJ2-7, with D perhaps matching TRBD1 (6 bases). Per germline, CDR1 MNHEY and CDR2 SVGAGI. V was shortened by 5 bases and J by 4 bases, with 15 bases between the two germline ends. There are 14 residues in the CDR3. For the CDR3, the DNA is TGTGCCAGCAGTCCGCAGGGACAACCTTACGAGCAGTACTTC. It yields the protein CASSPQGQPYEQYF.

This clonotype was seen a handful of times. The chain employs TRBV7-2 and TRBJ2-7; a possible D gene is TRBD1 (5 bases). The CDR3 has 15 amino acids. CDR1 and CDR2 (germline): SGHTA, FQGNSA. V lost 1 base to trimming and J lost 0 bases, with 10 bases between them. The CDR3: CASSLVGVSSYEQYF. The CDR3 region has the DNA TGTGCCAGCAGCTTAGTAGGGGTCAGCTCCTACGAGCAGTACTTC.

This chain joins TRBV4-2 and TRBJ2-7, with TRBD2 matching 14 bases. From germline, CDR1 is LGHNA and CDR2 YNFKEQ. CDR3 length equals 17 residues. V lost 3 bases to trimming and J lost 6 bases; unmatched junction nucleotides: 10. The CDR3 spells CASSHPGTSGRGGEQYF. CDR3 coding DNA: TGTGCCAGCAGCCATCCTGGGACTAGCGGGAGAGGCGGCGAGCAGTACTTC.

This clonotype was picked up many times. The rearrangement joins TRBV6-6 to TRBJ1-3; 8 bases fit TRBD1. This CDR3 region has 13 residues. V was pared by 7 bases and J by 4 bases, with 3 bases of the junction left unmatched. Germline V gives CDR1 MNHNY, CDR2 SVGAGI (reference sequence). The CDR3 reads CASTNRGGNTIYF. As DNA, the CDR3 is TGTGCCAGCACCAACAGGGGGGGAAACACCATATATTTT.

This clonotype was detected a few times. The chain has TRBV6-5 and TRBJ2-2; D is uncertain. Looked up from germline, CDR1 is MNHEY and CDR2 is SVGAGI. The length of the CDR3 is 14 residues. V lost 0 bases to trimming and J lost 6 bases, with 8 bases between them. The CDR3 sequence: CASSYSAGPGELFF. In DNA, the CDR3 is TGTGCCAGCAGTTACTCGGCAGGCCCCGGGGAGCTGTTTTTT.

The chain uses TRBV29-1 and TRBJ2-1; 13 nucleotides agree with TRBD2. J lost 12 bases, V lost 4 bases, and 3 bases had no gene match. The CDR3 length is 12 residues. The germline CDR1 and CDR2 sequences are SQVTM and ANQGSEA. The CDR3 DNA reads TGCAGCGTTGGGACTAGCGGGAGTCGGCAGTTCTTC. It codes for CSVGTSGSRQFF.

The CDR3 region has the DNA TGTGCCAGCAGTGAAGGCGAGGGAGGCGGGGGGAACACCGGGGAGCTGTTTTTT. It specifies CASSEGEGGGGNTGELFF. The chain employs TRBV6-1 and TRBJ2-2, with TRBD2 matching over 7 bases. The CDR3 is 18 residues long. Trimming cost V 1 base and J 1 base; bases outside gene matches: 9. The germline CDR1 and CDR2 sequences are MNHNS and SASEGT.

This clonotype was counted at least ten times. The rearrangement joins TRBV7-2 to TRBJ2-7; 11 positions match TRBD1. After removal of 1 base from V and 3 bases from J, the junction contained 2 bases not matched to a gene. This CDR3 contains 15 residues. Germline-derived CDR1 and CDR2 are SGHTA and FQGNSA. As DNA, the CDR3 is TGTGCCAGCAGCTTAGGGGGGACAGGGGGCTACGAGCAGTACTTC. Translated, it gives CASSLGGTGGYEQYF.

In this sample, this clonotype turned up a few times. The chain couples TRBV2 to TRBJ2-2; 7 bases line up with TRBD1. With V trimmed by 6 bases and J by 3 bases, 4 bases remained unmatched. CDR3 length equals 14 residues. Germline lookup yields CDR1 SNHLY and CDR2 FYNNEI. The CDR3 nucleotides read TGTGCCAGCAGAGGGGACAGTTACACCGGGGAGCTGTTTTTT. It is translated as CASRGDSYTGELFF.

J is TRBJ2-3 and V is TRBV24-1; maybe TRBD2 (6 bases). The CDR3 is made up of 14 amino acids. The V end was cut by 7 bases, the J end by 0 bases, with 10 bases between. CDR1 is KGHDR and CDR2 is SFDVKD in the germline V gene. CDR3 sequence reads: CATSWRESTDTQYF. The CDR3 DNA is TGTGCCACCAGCTGGCGGGAAAGCACAGATACGCAGTATTTT.

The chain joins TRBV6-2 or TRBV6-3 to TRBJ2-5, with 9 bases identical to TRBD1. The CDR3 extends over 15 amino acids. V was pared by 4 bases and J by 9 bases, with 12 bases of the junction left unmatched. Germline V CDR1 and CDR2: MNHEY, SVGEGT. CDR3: CASSSTGTGRRAQYF. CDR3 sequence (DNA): TGTGCCAGCAGTTCAACCGGGACAGGGAGGCGGGCCCAGTACTTC.

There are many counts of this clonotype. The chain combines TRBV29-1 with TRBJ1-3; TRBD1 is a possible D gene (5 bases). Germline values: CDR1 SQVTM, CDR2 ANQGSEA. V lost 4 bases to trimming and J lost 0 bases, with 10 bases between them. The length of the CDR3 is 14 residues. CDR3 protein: CSVGQGSSGNTIYF. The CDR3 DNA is TGCAGCGTTGGCCAGGGATCCTCTGGAAACACCATATATTTT. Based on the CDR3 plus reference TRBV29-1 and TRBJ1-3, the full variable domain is SAVISQKPSRDICQRGTSLTIQCQVDSQVTMMFWYRQQPGQSLTLIATANQGSEATYESGFVIDKFPISRPNLTFSTLTVSNMSPEDSSIYLCSVGQGSSGNTIYFGEGSWLTVV.

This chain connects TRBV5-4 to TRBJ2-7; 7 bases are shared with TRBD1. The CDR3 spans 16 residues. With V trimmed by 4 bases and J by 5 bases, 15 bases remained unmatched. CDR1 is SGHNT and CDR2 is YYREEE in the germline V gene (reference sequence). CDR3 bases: TGTGCCAGCAGCCCGCGGTCCCAGGGGGTTGGAAACGAGCAGTACTTC. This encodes CASSPRSQGVGNEQYF.

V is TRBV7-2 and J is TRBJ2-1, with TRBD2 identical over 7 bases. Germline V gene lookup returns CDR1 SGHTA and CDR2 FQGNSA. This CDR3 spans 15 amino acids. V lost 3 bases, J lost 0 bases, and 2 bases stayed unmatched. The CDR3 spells CASSLRGSSYNEQFF. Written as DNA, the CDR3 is TGTGCCAGCAGCTTGCGGGGGAGCTCCTACAATGAGCAGTTCTTC.

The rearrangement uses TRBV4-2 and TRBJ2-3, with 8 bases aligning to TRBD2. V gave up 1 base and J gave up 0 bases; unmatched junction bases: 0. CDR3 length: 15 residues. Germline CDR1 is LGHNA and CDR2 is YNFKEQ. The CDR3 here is CASSQGGRSTDTQYF. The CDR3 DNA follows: TGTGCCAGCAGCCAAGGCGGGAGGAGCACAGATACGCAGTATTTT.

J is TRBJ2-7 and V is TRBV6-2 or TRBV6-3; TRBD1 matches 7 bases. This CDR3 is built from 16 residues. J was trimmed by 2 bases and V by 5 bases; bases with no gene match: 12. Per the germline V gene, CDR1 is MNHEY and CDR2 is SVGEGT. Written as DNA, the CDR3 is TGTGCCAGCAGTCGAGGGCCCGGCAGGGGGACCTACGAGCAGTACTTC. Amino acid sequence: CASSRGPGRGTYEQYF.

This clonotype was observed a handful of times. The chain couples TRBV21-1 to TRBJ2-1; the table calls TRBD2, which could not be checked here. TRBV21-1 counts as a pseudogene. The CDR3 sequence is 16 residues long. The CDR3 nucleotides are TGTGCCAGCAGCGTGATAGCGGGAGTCCCGTACAATGAGCAGTTCTTC. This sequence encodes CASSVIAGVPYNEQFF.

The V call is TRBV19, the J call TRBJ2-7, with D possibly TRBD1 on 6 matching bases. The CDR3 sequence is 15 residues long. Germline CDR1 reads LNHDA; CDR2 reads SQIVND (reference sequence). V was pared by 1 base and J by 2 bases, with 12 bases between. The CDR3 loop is CASSIAGAGAYEQYF. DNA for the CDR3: TGTGCCAGTAGTATAGCAGGAGCAGGGGCCTACGAGCAGTACTTC.

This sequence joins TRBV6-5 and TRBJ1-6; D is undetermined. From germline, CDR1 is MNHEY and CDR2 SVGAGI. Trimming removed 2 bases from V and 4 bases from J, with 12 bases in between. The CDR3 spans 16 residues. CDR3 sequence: CASSYADTLYNSPLHF. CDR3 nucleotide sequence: TGTGCCAGCAGTTACGCCGACACCCTGTATAATTCACCCCTCCACTTT.

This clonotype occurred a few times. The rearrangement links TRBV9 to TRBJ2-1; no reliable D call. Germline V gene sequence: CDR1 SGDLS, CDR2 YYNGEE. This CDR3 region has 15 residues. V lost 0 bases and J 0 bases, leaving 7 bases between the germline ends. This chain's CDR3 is CASSVDTISYNEQFF. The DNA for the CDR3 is TGTGCCAGCAGCGTAGACACCATCTCCTACAATGAGCAGTTCTTC.

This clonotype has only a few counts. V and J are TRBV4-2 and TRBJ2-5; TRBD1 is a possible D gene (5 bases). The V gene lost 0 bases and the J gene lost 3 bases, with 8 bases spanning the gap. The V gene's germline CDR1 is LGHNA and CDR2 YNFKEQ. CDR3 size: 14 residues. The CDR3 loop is CASSQDSREETQYF. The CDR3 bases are TGTGCCAGCAGCCAAGACTCCAGGGAAGAGACCCAGTACTTC.

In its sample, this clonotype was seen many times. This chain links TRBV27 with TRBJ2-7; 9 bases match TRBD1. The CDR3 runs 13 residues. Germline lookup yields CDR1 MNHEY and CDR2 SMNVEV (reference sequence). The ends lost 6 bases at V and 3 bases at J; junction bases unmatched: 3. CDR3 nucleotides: TGTGCCAGCAGCCCGGGACAGGGCTACGAGCAGTACTTC. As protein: CASSPGQGYEQYF.

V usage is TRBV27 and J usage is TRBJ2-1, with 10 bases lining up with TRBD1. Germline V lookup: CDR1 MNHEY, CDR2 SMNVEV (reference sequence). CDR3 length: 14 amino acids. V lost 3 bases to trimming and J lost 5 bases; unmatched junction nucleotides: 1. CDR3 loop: CASSFGTGDNEQFF. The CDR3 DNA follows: TGTGCCAGCAGTTTTGGGACAGGGGACAATGAGCAGTTCTTC.

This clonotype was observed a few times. The CDR3 DNA reads as TGCGCCAGCAGCCAAGGCAAGACAGCTGGGGCCAACGTCCTGACTTTC. It yields the protein CASSQGKTAGANVLTF. This chain connects TRBV4-3 to TRBJ2-6, with D possibly matching TRBD1 (5 bases). Trimming took off 1 base at V and 2 bases at J, with 9 bases between the two ends. The germline V gene encodes CDR1 LGHNA and CDR2 YSLEER. This CDR3 is built from 16 residues.

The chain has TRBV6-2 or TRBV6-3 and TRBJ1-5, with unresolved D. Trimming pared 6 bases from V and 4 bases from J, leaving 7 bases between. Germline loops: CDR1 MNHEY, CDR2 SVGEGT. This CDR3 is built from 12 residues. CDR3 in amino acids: CASRRPNQPQHF. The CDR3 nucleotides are TGTGCCAGCAGGAGGCCGAATCAGCCCCAGCATTTT.